This passage covers 20 T cell receptor beta chains from one sample sequenced in a study of technical replicates of blood from four donors. TCRdb's copy holds only in-frame clones and misses some; the assay was immunoSEQ multiplex PCR. The sample has 45,000 to 55,000 clones, around 94% seen once. Material: T cells isolated from PBMCs. These receptors all come from a human donor in good health.

This chain connects TRBV14 to TRBJ2-7; tentative D call: TRBD2 (5 bases). This CDR3 spans 14 amino acids. Germline CDR1 SGHDN, CDR2 FVKESK. Trimming shortened V by 0 bases and J by 3 bases, and 9 bases separated the two germline ends. This chain's CDR3 is CASSQELRGYEQYF. Here the CDR3 DNA reads TGTGCCAGCAGCCAAGAGCTCCGGGGCTACGAGCAGTACTTC.

This clone was seen once. The genes are TRBV5-1 and TRBJ2-7; 8 nucleotides align to TRBD2. The CDR3 consists of 15 residues. Germline trimming cut 0 bases from V and 3 bases from J; bases unmatched to any gene: 5. The germline gives CDR1 SGHRS, CDR2 YFSETQ. DNA of the CDR3: TGCGCCAGCAGCTTGGCTACGGGGGGGTACTACGAGCAGTACTTC. Translating gives CASSLATGGYYEQYF.

J is TRBJ1-3 and V is TRBV7-9, with D uncertain. The V end lost 1 base, the J end lost 4 bases, and 8 bases lay between the germline ends. CDR3 length: 14 amino acids. The V gene's germline CDR1 is SEHNR and CDR2 FQNEAQ (reference sequence). The CDR3 loop reads CASSLVPNGNTIYF. CDR3 DNA: TGTGCCAGCAGCTTAGTCCCTAACGGAAACACCATATATTTT.

CDR3 bases: TGTGCCAGCAGCCTCTGGGACAGGGTGGATGGCTACACCTTC. Its protein is CASSLWDRVDGYTF. The V call is TRBV14, the J call TRBJ1-2; 9 nucleotides match TRBD1. This CDR3 has 14 amino acids. V lost 4 bases and J lost 6; bases outside the gene matches: 6. In germline, CDR1 is SGHDN, CDR2 FVKESK.

The rearrangement joins TRBV9 to TRBJ1-1; TRBD1 might be the D (5 bases). The V and J ends lost 4 bases and 5 bases respectively, with 15 bases between them. The CDR3 runs to 14 residues. Germline V gene lookup returns CDR1 SGDLS and CDR2 YYNGEE. The CDR3 sequence: CASSLGGGGTEAFF. The CDR3 DNA is TGTGCCAGCAGCTTGGGGGGAGGTGGAACTGAAGCTTTCTTT.

J is TRBJ1-5 and V is TRBV7-8; D is ambiguous. The CDR3 consists of 12 residues. With 2 bases removed from V and 11 bases from J, the gap between germline ends came to 10 bases. CDR1 and CDR2 (germline): SGHVS, FQNEAQ. The CDR3 protein is CASSLSRLAQHF. CDR3 coding DNA: TGTGCCAGCAGCTTATCCAGGTTGGCCCAGCATTTT.

The genes are TRBV15 and TRBJ2-1, with a tentative D call TRBD2 (5 bases). Germline CDR1 LNHNV, CDR2 YYDKDF (reference sequence). Trimming stripped 3 bases from V and 1 base from J, with 10 bases between. CDR3 length equals 15 residues. CDR3 loop: CATSSRGDSYNEQFF. For the CDR3, the DNA is TGTGCCACCAGCAGCCGGGGAGATTCCTACAATGAGCAGTTCTTC.

J is TRBJ2-7 and V is TRBV6-5; 10 nucleotides agree with TRBD1. This CDR3 spans 14 amino acids. The trim removed 7 bases at V and 1 base at J, leaving 4 bases unmatched. Germline V gene lookup returns CDR1 MNHEY and CDR2 SVGAGI. Here the CDR3 reads CASTRDRGSYEQYF. DNA for the CDR3: TGTGCCAGCACCCGGGACAGGGGTTCCTACGAGCAGTACTTC.

The V and J genes are TRBV7-9 and TRBJ2-1, with 10 nucleotides matching TRBD2. With 5 bases clipped from V and 3 bases from J, the junction kept 7 bases outside the gene matches. From germline, CDR1 is SEHNR and CDR2 FQNEAQ (reference sequence). The CDR3 loop spans 16 amino acids. CDR3 bases: TGTGCCAGCAGCCAGGCTAGCGGGAGTATCTACAATGAGCAGTTCTTC. Translation: CASSQASGSIYNEQFF.

The chain has TRBV13 and TRBJ2-2, with a possible D match to TRBD2 (6 bases). V was clipped by 5 bases and J by 5 bases, with 9 bases between them. Germline CDR1 is PRHDT and CDR2 is FYEKMQ (reference sequence). This CDR3 region has 13 residues. The CDR3 loop reads CASSPGVTGELFF. CDR3 nucleotide sequence: TGTGCCAGCAGCCCGGGGGTTACCGGGGAGCTGTTTTTT.

This clone was counted once. The chain links TRBV5-1 to TRBJ2-3; 14 bases line up with TRBD2. Germline V CDR1 and CDR2: SGHRS, YFSETQ. J gave up 3 bases and V 3 bases, and 6 bases lay outside the gene matches. The CDR3 has 17 residues. The CDR3 protein is CASSWGTSGRRTDTQYF. In DNA, the CDR3 is TGCGCCAGCAGCTGGGGGACTAGCGGGAGAAGGACAGATACGCAGTATTTT.

The V and J genes are TRBV28 and TRBJ1-1; the match to TRBD1 covers 8 bases. Germline CDR1 and CDR2: MDHEN and SYDVKM. J lost 5 bases, V lost 0 bases, and 5 bases had no gene match. The CDR3 consists of 15 residues. CDR3 coding DNA: TGTGCCAGCAGTTTATGGACAGGGGTTAGAACTGAAGCTTTCTTT. Amino acid sequence: CASSLWTGVRTEAFF.

The rearrangement joins TRBV15 to TRBJ2-7; 7 positions agree with TRBD1. The V gene end was trimmed by 5 bases and the J gene end by 2 bases; junction bases not matched to a gene: 15. This CDR3 has 17 amino acids. CDR1 LNHNV and CDR2 YYDKDF come from the germline V gene (reference sequence). The CDR3 region has the DNA TGTGCCACCAGCTCGTCAGGGGGATCGGACGGAACCTACGAGCAGTACTTC. It is translated as CATSSSGGSDGTYEQYF.

This clone has a single count. The chain uses TRBV7-9 and TRBJ1-1; the D gene is possibly TRBD1 (6 bases). V shed 1 base and J shed 0 bases, with 21 bases lying between them. Germline V gene sequence: CDR1 SEHNR, CDR2 FQNEAQ (reference sequence). The CDR3 sequence is 19 residues long. CDR3 sequence (DNA): TGTGCCAGCAGCTTAGGGAAGAATACAGGGTTGAGGATGAACACTGAAGCTTTCTTT. Protein product: CASSLGKNTGLRMNTEAFF.

V usage is TRBV10-2 and J usage is TRBJ2-5; D ambiguous. V lost 3 bases, J lost 2 bases, and 10 bases lay in between. Germline CDR1 and CDR2: WSHSY and SAAADI. The CDR3 contains 14 residues. This chain's CDR3 is CASSDGRRQETQYF. CDR3 sequence (DNA): TGCGCCAGCAGTGACGGCAGGCGTCAAGAGACCCAGTACTTC.

The J gene is TRBJ1-2, the V gene TRBV9; D gene uncertain. The CDR3 totals 13 residues. V was clipped by 4 bases and J by 7 bases, with 14 bases between them. Germline CDR1 SGDLS, CDR2 YYNGEE. As DNA, the CDR3 is TGTGCCAGCAGCTCCCGGGAGGGCTCTGGCTACACCTTC. This gives the protein CASSSREGSGYTF.

V usage is TRBV6-5 and J usage is TRBJ1-5, with D maybe TRBD1 (6 bases). V lost 5 bases and J 4 bases, leaving 9 bases between the germline ends. Germline CDR1 MNHEY, CDR2 SVGAGI. The CDR3 has 13 residues. CDR3 sequence reads: CASSQGINQPQHF. For the CDR3, the DNA is TGTGCCAGCAGTCAGGGGATTAATCAGCCCCAGCATTTT.

The chain carries TRBV6-5 and TRBJ1-5; TRBD1 aligns across 10 bases. J was trimmed by 4 bases and V by 8 bases; bases with no gene match: 5. This CDR3 is built from 14 residues. In germline, CDR1 is MNHEY, CDR2 SVGAGI. The CDR3 coding sequence is TGTGCCAGCCAGAGACAGGGGGCTAATCAGCCCCAGCATTTT. Protein sequence: CASQRQGANQPQHF.

This chain connects TRBV28 to TRBJ1-3; no clear D. The CDR3 runs to 13 residues. Germline CDR1 is MDHEN and CDR2 is SYDVKM. With 5 bases removed from V and 1 base from J, the gap between germline ends came to 6 bases. CDR3 protein: CASSSGSGNTIYF. The CDR3 bases are TGTGCCAGCAGTAGCGGATCTGGAAACACCATATATTTT.

V gene TRBV7-2 combines with J gene TRBJ2-4, with 7 bases fitting TRBD2. The germline CDR1 and CDR2 sequences are SGHTA and FQGNSA. The V gene end was trimmed by 3 bases and the J gene end by 0 bases; junction bases not matched to a gene: 5. The CDR3 spans 16 residues. CDR3 nucleotides: TGTGCCAGCAGCTTTTCTAGCGGACTAGCCAAAAACATTCAGTACTTC. This encodes CASSFSSGLAKNIQYF.